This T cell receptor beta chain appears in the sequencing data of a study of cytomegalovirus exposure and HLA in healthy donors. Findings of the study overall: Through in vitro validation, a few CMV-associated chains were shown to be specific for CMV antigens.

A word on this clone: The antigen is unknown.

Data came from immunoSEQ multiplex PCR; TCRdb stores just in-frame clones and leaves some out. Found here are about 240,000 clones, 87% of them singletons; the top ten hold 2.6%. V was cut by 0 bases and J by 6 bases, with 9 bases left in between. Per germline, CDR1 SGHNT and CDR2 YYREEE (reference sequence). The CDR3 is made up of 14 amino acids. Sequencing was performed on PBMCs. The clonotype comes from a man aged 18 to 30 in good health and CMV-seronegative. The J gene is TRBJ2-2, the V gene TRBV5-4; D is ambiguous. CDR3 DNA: TGTGCCAGCAGCTTGGGAGCTAGAGCCGGGGAGCTGTTTTTT. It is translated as CASSLGARAGELFF.